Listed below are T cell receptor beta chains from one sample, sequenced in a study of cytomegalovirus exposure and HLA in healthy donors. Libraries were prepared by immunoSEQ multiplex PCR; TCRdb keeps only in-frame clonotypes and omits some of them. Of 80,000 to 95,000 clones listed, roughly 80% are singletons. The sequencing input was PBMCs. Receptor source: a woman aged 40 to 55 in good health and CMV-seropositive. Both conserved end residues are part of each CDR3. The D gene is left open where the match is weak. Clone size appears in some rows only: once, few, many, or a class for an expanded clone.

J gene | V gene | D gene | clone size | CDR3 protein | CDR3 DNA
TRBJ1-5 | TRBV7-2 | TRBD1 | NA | CASSPGQGNQPQHF | TGTGCCAGCAGCCCGGGACAGGGAAATCAGCCCCAGCATTTT
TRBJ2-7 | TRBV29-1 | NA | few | CSVRTRGAYEQYF | TGCAGCGTGAGGACCCGGGGGGCTTACGAGCAGTACTTC
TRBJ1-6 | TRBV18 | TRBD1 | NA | CASSRDRRNSPLHF | TGTGCCAGCTCACGGGACAGGAGAAATTCACCCCTCCACTTT
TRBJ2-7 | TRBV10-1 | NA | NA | CASSLNRDEQYF | TGCGCCAGCAGCCTCAACAGGGACGAGCAGTACTTC
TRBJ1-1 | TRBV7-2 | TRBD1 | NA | CASSSRTGPEAFF | TGTGCCAGCAGCTCCCGGACAGGGCCTGAAGCTTTCTTT
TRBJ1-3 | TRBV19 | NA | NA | CASSDRTSSGNTIYF | TGTGCCAGTAGTGATCGCACGAGCTCTGGAAACACCATATATTTT
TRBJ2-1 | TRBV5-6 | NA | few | CASSSYNEQFF | TGTGCCAGCAGTTCTTACAATGAGCAGTTCTTC
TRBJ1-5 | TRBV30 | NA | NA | CAWALGGVSQPQHF | TGTGCCTGGGCCCTGGGAGGGGTGAGTCAGCCCCAGCATTTT
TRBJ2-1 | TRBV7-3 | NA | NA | CASSLKAGSYNEQFF | TGTGCCAGCAGCTTGAAAGCGGGCTCCTACAATGAGCAGTTCTTC
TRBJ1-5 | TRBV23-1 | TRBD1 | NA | CASSQRAGGSSQPQHF | TGCGCCAGCAGTCAACGGGCAGGGGGCTCTAGTCAGCCCCAGCATTTT
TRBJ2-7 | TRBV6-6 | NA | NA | CASSLPTNSYPYEQYF | TGTGCCAGCAGTTTACCGACAAATTCCTACCCCTACGAGCAGTACTTC
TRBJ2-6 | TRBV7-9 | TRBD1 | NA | CASDFLDRGRRANVLTF | TGTGCCAGCGATTTCCTGGACAGGGGGCGACGGGCCAACGTCCTGACTTTC
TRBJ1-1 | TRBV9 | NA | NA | CASSVVTGFTEAFF | TGTGCCAGCAGCGTAGTCACGGGTTTCACTGAAGCTTTCTTT
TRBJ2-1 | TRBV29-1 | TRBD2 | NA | CSVDRLADLYNEQFF | TGCAGCGTTGACCGACTAGCAGACCTTTACAATGAGCAGTTCTTC
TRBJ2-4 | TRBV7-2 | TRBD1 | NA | CASSSDRGHIQYF | TGTGCCAGCAGCTCCGACAGGGGGCACATTCAGTACTTC
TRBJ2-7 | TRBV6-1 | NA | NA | CASTPLTGNYEQYF | TGTGCCAGCACCCCCCTAACGGGGAACTACGAGCAGTACTTC
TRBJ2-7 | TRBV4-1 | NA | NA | CASSPGMPYEQYF | TGCGCCAGCAGCCCCGGGATGCCCTACGAGCAGTACTTC
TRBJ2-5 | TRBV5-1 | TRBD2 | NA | CASSLGGTSGGFQETQYF | TGCGCCAGCAGCTTGGGGGGGACTAGCGGGGGATTTCAAGAGACCCAGTACTTC
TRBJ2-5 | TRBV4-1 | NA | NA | CASNSPEGLRGQETQYF | TGCGCCAGCAACTCACCGGAGGGGTTGCGTGGGCAAGAGACCCAGTACTTC
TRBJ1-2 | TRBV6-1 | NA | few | CASSESESRGGYTF | TGTGCCAGCAGTGAGTCGGAGAGCCGGGGTGGCTACACCTTC
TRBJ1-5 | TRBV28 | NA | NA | CASSLDGRGNQPQHF | TGTGCCAGCAGTTTAGATGGGAGGGGGAATCAGCCCCAGCATTTT
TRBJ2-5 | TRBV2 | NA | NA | CASSDVQPGQETQYF | TGTGCCAGCAGTGACGTACAGCCTGGTCAAGAGACCCAGTACTTC
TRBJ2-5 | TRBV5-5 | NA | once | CASSFGPRQTVGETQYF | TGTGCCAGCAGCTTTGGCCCAAGACAGACCGTTGGAGAGACCCAGTACTTC
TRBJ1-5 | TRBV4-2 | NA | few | CASSQDGDYSDQPQHF | TGTGCCAGCAGCCAAGATGGGGACTATAGCGATCAGCCCCAGCATTTT
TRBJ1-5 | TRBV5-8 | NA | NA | CASSLGQMSNQPQHF | TGTGCCAGCAGCTTGGGGCAGATGAGCAATCAGCCCCAGCATTTT
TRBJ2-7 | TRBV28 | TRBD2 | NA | CASTIGRVAGGPSYEQYF | TGTGCCAGCACCATTGGGCGGGTGGCGGGGGGTCCCTCCTACGAGCAGTACTTC
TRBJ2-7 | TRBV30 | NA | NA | CAWSVGGGLTEQYF | TGTGCCTGGAGTGTTGGAGGGGGCCTCACCGAGCAGTACTTC
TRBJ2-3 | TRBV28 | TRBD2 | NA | CASSPGTSGSRLGDTQYF | TGTGCCAGCAGTCCCGGGACTAGCGGGAGTAGGTTGGGAGATACGCAGTATTTT
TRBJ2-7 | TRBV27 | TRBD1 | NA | CASSRTGRGEQYF | TGTGCCAGCAGTCGGACAGGGCGGGGCGAGCAGTACTTC
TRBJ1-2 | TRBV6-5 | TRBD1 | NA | CASSYVQTGARGYTF | TGTGCCAGCAGCTATGTGCAGACAGGGGCGAGGGGCTACACCTTC
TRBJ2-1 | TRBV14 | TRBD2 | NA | CASSRTLAGVNEQFF | TGTGCCAGCAGCCGGACCCTAGCGGGAGTCAATGAGCAGTTCTTC
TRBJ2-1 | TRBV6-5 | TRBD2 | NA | CASSYLTSSSYNEQFF | TGTGCCAGCAGTTACTTGACTAGCAGCTCCTACAATGAGCAGTTCTTC
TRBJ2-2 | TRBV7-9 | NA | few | CASSLSLLPLPGELFF | TGTGCCAGCAGTCTTAGCTTACTCCCACTACCCGGGGAGCTGTTTTTT
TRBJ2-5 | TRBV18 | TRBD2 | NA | CASSPLSGSGGETQYF | TGTGCCAGCTCACCCCTCAGCGGGAGCGGTGGGGAGACCCAGTACTTC
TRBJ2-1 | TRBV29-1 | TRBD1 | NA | CSVDTGERYNEQFF | TGCAGCGTTGATACAGGGGAGAGGTACAATGAGCAGTTCTTC
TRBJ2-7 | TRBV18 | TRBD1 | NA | CASSPGQGSGYEQYF | TGTGCCAGCTCACCTGGACAGGGTTCGGGCTACGAGCAGTACTTC
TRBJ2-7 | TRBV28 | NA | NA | CASSLPNSYEQYF | TGTGCCAGCAGTTTACCCAACAGCTACGAGCAGTACTTC
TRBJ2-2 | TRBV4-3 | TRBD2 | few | CASSPGTSGSNTGELFF | TGCGCCAGCAGCCCGGGGACTAGCGGGAGTAACACCGGGGAGCTGTTTTTT
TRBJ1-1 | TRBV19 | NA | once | CASSIDLARLRNTEAFF | TGTGCCAGTAGTATAGATCTCGCCAGGCTAAGGAACACTGAAGCTTTCTTT
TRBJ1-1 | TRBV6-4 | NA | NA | CASSDSPGNTEAFF | TGTGCCAGCAGTGACTCCCCGGGGAACACTGAAGCTTTCTTT
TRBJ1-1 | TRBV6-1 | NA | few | CASSITRSSTEAFF | TGTGCCAGCAGCATCACCAGGTCTTCCACTGAAGCTTTCTTT
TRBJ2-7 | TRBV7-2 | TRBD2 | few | CASSLLRLAGTEAYEQYF | TGTGCCAGCAGCTTACTCCGACTAGCGGGAACTGAGGCTTACGAGCAGTACTTC
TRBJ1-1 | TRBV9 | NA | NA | CASSVDRDTEAFF | TGTGCCAGCAGCGTAGACAGGGATACTGAAGCTTTCTTT
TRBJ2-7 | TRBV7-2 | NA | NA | CASSYRQYYEQYF | TGTGCCAGCAGCTACCGACAGTACTACGAGCAGTACTTC